This entry lists 2 T cell receptor beta chains sequenced from one sample in a study of OX40 agonist ivuxolimab in advanced cancers. The assay was immunoSEQ multiplex PCR, and TCRdb's table has in-frame clones only and misses some. The sample contains about 70,000 clones, 80% to 90% of which appear only once. Specimen: CD4+ or CD8+ T cells sorted from blood, collected in a trial of the OX40 agonist ivuxolimab. The origin of the receptors is an adult with an advanced solid tumor such as melanoma, head and neck, liver or kidney cancer.

Only a few counts were recorded for this clone. This CDR3 is also generated by other DNA sequences in the sample. The chain links TRBV30 to TRBJ1-3; no clear D. Germline assignment: CDR1 GTSNPN and CDR2 SVGIG (reference sequence). The V and J ends lost 0 bases and 0 bases respectively, with 3 bases between them. This CDR3 has 13 amino acids. The CDR3 reads CAWSVVSGNTIYF. The CDR3, as DNA: TGTGCCTGGAGTGTGGTCTCTGGAAACACCATATATTTT. Full variable domain (missing parts from reference TRBV30 and TRBJ1-3): SQTIHQWPATLVQPVGSPLSLECTVEGTSNPNLYWYRQAAGRGLQLLFYSVGIGQISSEVPQNLSASRPQDRQFILSSKKLLLSDSGFYLCAWSVVSGNTIYFGEGSWLTVV.

V and J are TRBV19 and TRBJ2-1; D remains ambiguous. The CDR3 loop spans 12 amino acids. Germline lookup yields CDR1 LNHDA and CDR2 SQIVND (reference sequence). V lost 5 bases and J lost 8, with 10 bases in between. CDR3 nucleotides: TGTGCCAGTAGTCCGCAGTGGCATGAGCAGTTCTTC. Translation: CASSPQWHEQFF.